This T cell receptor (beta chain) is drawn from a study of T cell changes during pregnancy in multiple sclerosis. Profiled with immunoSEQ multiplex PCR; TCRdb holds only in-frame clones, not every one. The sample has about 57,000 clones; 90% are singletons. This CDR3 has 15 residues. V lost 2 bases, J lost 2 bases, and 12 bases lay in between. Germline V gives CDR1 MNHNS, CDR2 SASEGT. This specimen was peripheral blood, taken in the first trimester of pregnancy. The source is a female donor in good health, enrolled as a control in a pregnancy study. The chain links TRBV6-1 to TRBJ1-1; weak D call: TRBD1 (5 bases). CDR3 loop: CASSERGRGNTEAFF. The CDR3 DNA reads TGTGCCAGCAGTGAAAGGGGTAGGGGAAACACTGAAGCTTTCTTT.